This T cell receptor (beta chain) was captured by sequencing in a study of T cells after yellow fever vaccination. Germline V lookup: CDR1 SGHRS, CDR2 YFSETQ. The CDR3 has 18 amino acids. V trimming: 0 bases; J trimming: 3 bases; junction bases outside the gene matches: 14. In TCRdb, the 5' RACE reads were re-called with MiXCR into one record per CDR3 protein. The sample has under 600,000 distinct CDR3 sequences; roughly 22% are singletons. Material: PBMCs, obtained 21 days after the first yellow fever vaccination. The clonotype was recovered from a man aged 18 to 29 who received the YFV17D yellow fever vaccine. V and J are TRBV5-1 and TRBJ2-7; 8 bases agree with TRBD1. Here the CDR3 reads CASSLAPGQEGMIYEQYF. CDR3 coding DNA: TGCGCCAGCAGCTTGGCCCCGGGACAGGAGGGGATGATCTACGAGCAGTACTTC.